This T cell receptor beta chain came from a study of identical twins. The CDR3 contains 16 residues. V lost 5 bases, J lost 0 bases, and 17 bases lay in between. Germline CDR1 SGHTA, CDR2 FQGNSA. This clonotype was observed at least ten times. TCRdb reanalysed the 5' RACE reads using MiXCR and keeps one entry per CDR3 protein. Of fewer than 900,000 distinct CDR3 sequences in the sample, about 20% were seen once. The data also belong to a second study, concerning T cells expressing NK-cell markers.

This sequence was found in a young woman in good health. The chain recombines TRBV7-2 with TRBJ2-7; TRBD1 or TRBD2 may be the D gene (5 bases each). The sample taken for sequencing was PBMCs. The CDR3 region is CASSIPRDRDSYEQYF. CDR3 sequence (DNA): TGTGCCAGCAGCATTCCCCGGGACCGCGACTCCTACGAGCAGTACTTC. Together with reference TRBV7-2 and TRBJ2-7, the CDR3 gives the full variable domain: GAGVSQSPSNKVTEKGKDVELRCDPISGHTALYWYRQSLGQGLEFLIYFQGNSAPDKSGLPSDRFSAERTGGSVSTLTIQRTQQEDSAVYLCASSIPRDRDSYEQYFGPGTRLTVT.